One TCR beta chain is described in this entry. The antigen this receptor binds is unknown. No per-base quality is available; no much larger clone lies one base away. V is clipped by 0 bases and J by 5 bases, and the sequence between their germline boundaries is 7 bases long. CDR1 and CDR2 (MNHNS, SASEGT) derive from the germline V gene. From the cysteine through the phenylalanine, the CDR3 covers 13 amino acids. Just the 39-base CDR3 DNA is kept, in frame starting at base 1. To prepare the library, PCR was applied. The reads were generated on an Illumina HiSeq 2500. TCR libraries were prepared with molecular barcoding, using unique molecular identifiers to normalize TCRbeta repertoire quantification. The public reads were reanalyzed by TCRdb: fastp trimming at Q25, MiXCR alignment, in-frame beta chains only. When rows share a CDR3 protein, they turn into one entry using the most common DNA and genes. This sample holds 600,000 to 700,000 distinct CDR3 sequences; over 15% were observed only once. 0.8% to 1.1% of the sample is taken by the ten largest.

The sample comes from a study of T-cell reconstitution after alpha-beta-depleted transplantation in children (dated by TCRdb to about 2016). Regarding the research as a whole: T-cell immune reconstitution after TCRalphabeta/CD19-depleted allogeneic hematopoietic cell transplantation in children was quantitatively tracked in the study by means of TCR repertoire profiling.

The sequence came from a human donor who donated a stem cell graft to a child with acute myeloid leukemia. Sequencing was performed on PBMCs from the stem cell graft donor, taken from the stem cell graft. The V gene is TRBV6-1 and the J gene is TRBJ2-5; no D gene is confidently identified. The CDR3 is CASSEAIRETQYF. The DNA sequence follows: TGTGCCAGCAGTGAAGCTATCCGGGAGACCCAGTACTTC.